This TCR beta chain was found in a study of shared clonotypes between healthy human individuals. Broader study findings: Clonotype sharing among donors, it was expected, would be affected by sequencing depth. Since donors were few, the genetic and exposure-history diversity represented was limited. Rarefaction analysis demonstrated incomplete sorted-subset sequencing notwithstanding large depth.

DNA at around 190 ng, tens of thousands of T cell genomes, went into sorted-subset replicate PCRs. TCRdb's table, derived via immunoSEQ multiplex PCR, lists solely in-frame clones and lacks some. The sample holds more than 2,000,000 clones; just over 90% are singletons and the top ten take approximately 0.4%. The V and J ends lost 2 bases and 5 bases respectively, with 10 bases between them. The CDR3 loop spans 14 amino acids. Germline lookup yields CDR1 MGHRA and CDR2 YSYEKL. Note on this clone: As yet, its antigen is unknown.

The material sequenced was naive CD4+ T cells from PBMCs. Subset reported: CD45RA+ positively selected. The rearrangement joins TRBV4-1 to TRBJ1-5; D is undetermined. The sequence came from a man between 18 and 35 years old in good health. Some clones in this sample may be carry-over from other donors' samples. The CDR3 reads CASSQIVGYQPQHF. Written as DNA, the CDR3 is TGCGCCAGCAGCCAAATTGTAGGGTATCAGCCCCAGCATTTT.